The following is a T cell receptor beta chain sequence with its context. Profiled with immunoSEQ multiplex PCR; TCRdb holds only in-frame clones, not every one. Of roughly 100,000 clones detected, more than 85% appear once; the ten largest clones hold 3.5%. Germline-derived CDR1 and CDR2 are SGHNT and YYREEE (reference sequence). Trimming at V came to 0 bases and at J to 7 bases, leaving 7 bases not matched to a gene. This CDR3 spans 15 amino acids. This record comes from a study of T cell changes during pregnancy in multiple sclerosis. V gene TRBV5-4 combines with J gene TRBJ1-3; 7 bases are a match to TRBD1. The sequence was collected from a female donor with multiple sclerosis, enrolled in a pregnancy study. Sequenced here: peripheral blood, sampled after pregnancy. The CDR3 loop is CASSLDPGGSNTIYF. In nucleotides, the CDR3 is TGTGCCAGCAGCTTGGATCCAGGGGGTTCGAACACCATATATTTT.